These 21 T cell receptor beta chains originate from one sample sequenced in a study of control samples from healthy donors and cancer patients. Measured with immunoSEQ multiplex PCR; TCRdb has only the in-frame clones, and not every one. The repertoire consists of about 70,000 clones, with around 82% occurring once and the leading ten covering approximately 30%. Sequencing input: blood. These receptors were taken from a man aged 45-65 years in good health.

V gene TRBV19 combines with J gene TRBJ1-1; tentative D call: TRBD1 (5 bases). The CDR3 totals 16 residues. In germline, CDR1 is LNHDA, CDR2 SQIVND (reference sequence). With 3 bases removed from V and 5 bases from J, the gap between germline ends came to 19 bases. CDR3 coding DNA: TGTGCCAGTAGTATTCTACACACAGTCGGGACGACTGAAGCTTTCTTT. Translating gives CASSILHTVGTTEAFF.

This chain links TRBV6-6 with TRBJ1-1, with D hard to call. The germline V and J ends were trimmed by 4 bases and 7 bases, with 16 bases remaining between them. This CDR3 comprises 14 residues. Germline V CDR1 and CDR2: MNHNY, SVGAGI (reference sequence). CDR3 in DNA: TGTGCCAGCAGTTCTCAACCGCCTCGGGGTGAAGCTTTCTTT. This codes for CASSSQPPRGEAFF.

The CDR3 sequence is CATGGQGFYEQYF. For the CDR3, the DNA is TGTGCCACTGGGGGACAGGGATTCTACGAGCAGTACTTC. This sequence joins TRBV12-5 and TRBJ2-7, with 9 bases identical to TRBD1. The CDR3 sequence is 13 residues long. Germline CDR1 LGHNT, CDR2 FRNRAP. The full variable domain, completed using reference TRBV12-5 and TRBJ2-7, is DARVTQTPRHKVTEMGQEVTMRCQPILGHNTVFWYRQTMMQGLELLAYFRNRAPLDDSGMPKDRFSAEMPDATLATLKIQPSEPRDSAVYFCATGGQGFYEQYFGPGTRLTVT.

CDR3 loop: CASSIRLAGETARNEQFF. CDR3 DNA: TGCGCCAGCAGCATCCGACTAGCGGGAGAAACGGCGAGGAATGAGCAGTTCTTC. J is TRBJ2-1 and V is TRBV4-1; 12 positions match TRBD2. Germline V gene sequence: CDR1 MGHRA, CDR2 YSYEKL. Trimming cost V 5 bases and J 7 bases; bases outside gene matches: 15. The CDR3 covers 18 residues.

The CDR3 sequence is CASSKLTDNIQYF. Written as DNA, the CDR3 is TGCGCCAGCAGCAAACTGACAGATAACATTCAGTACTTC. The chain is built from TRBV5-1 and TRBJ2-4; D is perhaps TRBD1 (5 bases). V shed 4 bases and J shed 7 bases, with 12 bases lying between them. CDR3 size: 13 residues. The germline CDR1 and CDR2 sequences are SGHRS and YFSETQ.

This clone has just one count. V usage is TRBV4-3 and J usage is TRBJ2-7, with TRBD2 matching over 9 bases. V lost 0 bases and J lost 7; bases outside the gene matches: 7. Germline assignment: CDR1 LGHNA and CDR2 YSLEER. The CDR3 extends over 15 amino acids. The CDR3 loop reads CASSQEVAGAGEQYF. The CDR3 nucleotides read TGCGCCAGCAGCCAAGAAGTAGCGGGGGCAGGAGAGCAGTACTTC.

The chain combines TRBV28 with TRBJ1-2, with TRBD1 matching over 10 bases. V was pared by 4 bases and J by 7 bases, with 6 bases of the junction left unmatched. Germline values: CDR1 MDHEN, CDR2 SYDVKM. The CDR3 has 14 amino acids. In DNA form, the CDR3 reads TGTGCCAGCAGTTACCCGGGACAGGGGTTTGGCTACACCTTC. Amino acids: CASSYPGQGFGYTF.

The genes are TRBV7-7 and TRBJ2-5; possible D gene TRBD1, 5 bases. Germline V gene data show CDR1 as SSHAT and CDR2 as FNYEAQ (reference sequence). CDR3 size: 12 residues. With 5 bases removed from V and 5 bases from J, the gap between germline ends came to 9 bases. The CDR3 loop reads CASSVTGETQYF. The CDR3 DNA reads TGTGCCAGCAGCGTTACAGGCGAGACCCAGTACTTC.

The chain joins TRBV5-5 to TRBJ2-4, with 8 bases identical to TRBD1. CDR3 length equals 15 residues. Trimming took 0 bases from V and 4 from J; bases not matched to a gene: 3. CDR1 is SGHKS and CDR2 is YYEKEE in the germline V gene (reference sequence). The CDR3 spells CASSLETGVKNIQYF. The CDR3 region has the DNA TGTGCCAGCAGCTTGGAGACAGGGGTAAAAAACATTCAGTACTTC.

The chain employs TRBV3-1 (or the pseudogene TRBV3-2) and TRBJ1-2; D gene uncertain. Germline values: CDR1 LGHDT, CDR2 YNNKEL (reference sequence). V was shortened by 0 bases and J by 3 bases, with 8 bases between the two germline ends. The CDR3 totals 14 residues. The CDR3 DNA is TGTGCCAGCAGCCAAGATGTGGTATACTATGGCTACACCTTC. Translation: CASSQDVVYYGYTF.

This chain joins TRBV3-1 (or the pseudogene TRBV3-2) and TRBJ1-2, with D perhaps TRBD1 (5 bases). This CDR3 is built from 13 residues. From germline, CDR1 is LGHDT and CDR2 YNNKEL (reference sequence). The V end lost 3 bases, the J end lost 4 bases, and 9 bases lay between the germline ends. The CDR3, as DNA: TGTGCCAGCAGCCAGCGGGGGGGCTATGGCTACACCTTC. Translating gives CASSQRGGYGYTF.

The chain joins TRBV6-5 to TRBJ1-5; 10 positions match TRBD1. Germline CDR1 and CDR2: MNHEY and SVGAGI. V lost 5 bases, J lost 2 bases, and 3 bases stayed unmatched. This CDR3 has 15 amino acids. This CDR3 reads CASSPGTGGNQPQHF. The CDR3, as DNA: TGTGCCAGCAGTCCCGGGACAGGGGGCAATCAGCCCCAGCATTTT.

This chain uses TRBV12-5 with TRBJ1-5; no firm D call. Deletions cut 3 bases from V and 8 bases from J, with 17 bases between. This CDR3 contains 15 residues. CDR1 and CDR2 (germline): LGHNT, FRNRAP. The CDR3 sequence: CASGFISIDREPQHF. CDR3 nucleotide sequence: TGTGCTAGTGGTTTCATTTCGATCGATCGGGAGCCCCAGCATTTT.

The chain couples TRBV4-2 to TRBJ2-5; D possibly corresponds to TRBD2 (5 bases). CDR1 and CDR2 from the germline V gene are LGHNA and YNFKEQ. V was shortened by 0 bases and J by 5 bases, with 10 bases between the two germline ends. The CDR3 is 14 residues long. This CDR3 reads CASSQDSRGETQYF. CDR3 coding DNA: TGTGCCAGCAGCCAAGATTCCCGCGGGGAGACCCAGTACTTC.

In this sample, this clone turned up once. The gene calls are TRBV24-1 and TRBJ2-3; 7 nucleotides match TRBD2. V trimming: 6 bases; J trimming: 8 bases; junction bases outside the gene matches: 10. Per the germline V gene, CDR1 is KGHDR and CDR2 is SFDVKD. CDR3 length: 14 residues. DNA of the CDR3: TGTGCCACCAGTTTAGCGGGTGGCACGGGTACGCAGTATTTT. As protein: CATSLAGGTGTQYF.

This clone was observed a handful of times. The gene calls are TRBV4-1 and TRBJ1-1; 7 bases agree with TRBD1. V gave up 4 bases and J gave up 4 bases; unmatched junction bases: 6. Germline CDR1 reads MGHRA; CDR2 reads YSYEKL. The CDR3 is 14 amino acids. Here the CDR3 reads CASSPSTGSTEAFF. The CDR3 DNA sequence: TGCGCCAGCAGCCCTTCGACAGGGAGCACTGAAGCTTTCTTT.

This chain uses TRBV6-6 with TRBJ2-2; D is ambiguous. The CDR3 totals 14 residues. Per the germline V gene, CDR1 is MNHNY and CDR2 is SVGAGI (reference sequence). V was shortened by 6 bases and J by 1 base, with 9 bases between the two germline ends. CDR3 protein: CASRWTLNTGELFF. CDR3 nucleotide sequence: TGTGCCAGCAGGTGGACCCTGAACACCGGGGAGCTGTTTTTT.

The chain links TRBV27 to TRBJ2-7; D unclear. CDR1 and CDR2 (germline): MNHEY, SMNVEV (reference sequence). Trimming took off 4 bases at V and 3 bases at J, with 10 bases between the two ends. The CDR3 covers 13 residues. The CDR3 DNA follows: TGTGCCAGCAGTTACCACAGCGACTACGAGCAGTACTTC. Amino acid sequence: CASSYHSDYEQYF.

V and J are TRBV6-5 and TRBJ2-7; D unclear. In germline, CDR1 is MNHEY, CDR2 SVGAGI. V lost 6 bases, J lost 0 bases, and 15 bases lay in between. There are 15 residues in the CDR3. CDR3 nucleotide sequence: TGTGCCAGCAGAAGATATAGCTTAAGCTCCTACGAGCAGTACTTC. It encodes CASRRYSLSSYEQYF.

This chain joins TRBV13 and TRBJ1-2; TRBD1 matches at 8 bases. The CDR3 covers 16 residues. The germline gives CDR1 PRHDT, CDR2 FYEKMQ (reference sequence). V shed 5 bases and J 3 bases; nucleotides not matched to a gene: 11. The CDR3 is CASSQEDREFDYGYTF. The DNA of the CDR3 is TGTGCCAGCAGCCAGGAGGACAGGGAATTTGACTATGGCTACACCTTC.

V is TRBV30 and J is TRBJ1-1; 7 bases map to TRBD1. Trimming at V came to 1 base and at J to 11 bases, leaving 16 bases not matched to a gene. The germline V gene has CDR1 GTSNPN and CDR2 SVGIG (reference sequence). This CDR3 is 15 amino acids long. The CDR3 bases are TGTGCCTGGAGTGCCTCGACAGGGCCGCGGGGTGGGGCTTTCTTT. Translated, it gives CAWSASTGPRGGAFF.